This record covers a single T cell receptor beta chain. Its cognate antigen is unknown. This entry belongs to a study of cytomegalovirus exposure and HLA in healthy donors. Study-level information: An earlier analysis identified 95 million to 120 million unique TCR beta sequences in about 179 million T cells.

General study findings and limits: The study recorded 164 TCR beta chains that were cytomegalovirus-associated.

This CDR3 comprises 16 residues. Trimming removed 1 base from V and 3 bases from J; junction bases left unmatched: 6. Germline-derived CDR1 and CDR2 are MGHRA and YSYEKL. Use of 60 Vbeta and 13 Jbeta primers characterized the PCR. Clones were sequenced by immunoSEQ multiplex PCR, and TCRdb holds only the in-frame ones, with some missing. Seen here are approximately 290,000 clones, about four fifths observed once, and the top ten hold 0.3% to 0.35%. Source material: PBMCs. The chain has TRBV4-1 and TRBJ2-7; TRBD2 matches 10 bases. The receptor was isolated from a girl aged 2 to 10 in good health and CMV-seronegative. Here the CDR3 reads CASSQAEASGGYEQYF. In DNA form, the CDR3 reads TGCGCCAGCAGCCAAGCCGAGGCTAGCGGGGGCTACGAGCAGTACTTC.